This T cell receptor (beta chain) was observed in a study of blood T cell repertoires in COVID-19. Study background: COVID-19 samples from acute and convalescent phases originated in the United States, Italy and Spain.

With V trimmed by 7 bases and J by 3 bases, 6 bases remained unmatched. Germline CDR1 and CDR2: SGDLS and YYNGEE. The CDR3 contains 13 residues. In the study's own analysis: Quantification of nucleated cells was approximated via reference gene primer amplification. The repertoire was sequenced with immunoSEQ multiplex PCR; TCRdb's copy has only in-frame clones and lacks some. V and J calls plus clone size are reproduced from that table; the DNA served to infer D and trimming. The sample has approximately 150,000 clones, roughly 88% seen once. This clone appeared once. Sequenced: peripheral blood. V gene TRBV9 combines with J gene TRBJ2-7, with TRBD2 matching 8 bases. The source of this sequence is a man aged 60-69 years with active or convalescent COVID-19. The CDR3 sequence is CASGGSGSYEQYF. CDR3 bases: TGTGCCAGCGGGGGGAGCGGGAGCTACGAGCAGTACTTC.